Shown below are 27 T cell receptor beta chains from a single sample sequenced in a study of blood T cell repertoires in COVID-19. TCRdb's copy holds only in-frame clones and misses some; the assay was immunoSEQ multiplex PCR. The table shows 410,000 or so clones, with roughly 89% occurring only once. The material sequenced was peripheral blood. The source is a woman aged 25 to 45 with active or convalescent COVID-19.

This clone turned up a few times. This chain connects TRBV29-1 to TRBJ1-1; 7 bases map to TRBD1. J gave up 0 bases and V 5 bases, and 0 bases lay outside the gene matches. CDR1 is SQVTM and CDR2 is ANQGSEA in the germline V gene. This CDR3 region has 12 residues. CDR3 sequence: CSVTGVNTEAFF. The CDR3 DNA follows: TGCAGCGTTACAGGGGTGAACACTGAAGCTTTCTTT.

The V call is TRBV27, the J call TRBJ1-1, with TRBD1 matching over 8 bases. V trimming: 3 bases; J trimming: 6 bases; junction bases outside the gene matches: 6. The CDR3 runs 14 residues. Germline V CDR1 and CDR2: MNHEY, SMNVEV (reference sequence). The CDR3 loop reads CASSFIRGPAEAFF. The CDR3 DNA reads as TGTGCCAGCAGTTTCATCAGGGGGCCCGCTGAAGCTTTCTTT.

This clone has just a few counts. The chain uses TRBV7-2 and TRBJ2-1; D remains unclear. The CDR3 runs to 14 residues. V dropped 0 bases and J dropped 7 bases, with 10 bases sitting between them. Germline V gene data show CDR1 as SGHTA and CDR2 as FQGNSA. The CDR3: CASSLAAGSNEQFF. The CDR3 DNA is TGTGCCAGCAGCTTAGCTGCAGGTTCTAATGAGCAGTTCTTC. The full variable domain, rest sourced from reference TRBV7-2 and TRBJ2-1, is GAGVSQSPSNKVTEKGKDVELRCDPISGHTALYWYRQSLGQGLEFLIYFQGNSAPDKSGLPSDRFSAERTGGSVSTLTIQRTQQEDSAVYLCASSLAAGSNEQFFGPGTRLTVL.

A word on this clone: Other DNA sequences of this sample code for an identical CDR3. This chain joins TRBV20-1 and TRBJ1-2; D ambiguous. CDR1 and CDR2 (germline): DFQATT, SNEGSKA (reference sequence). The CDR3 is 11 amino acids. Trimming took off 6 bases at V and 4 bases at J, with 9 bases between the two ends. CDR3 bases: TGCAGTGCGCGTGGACTCTATGGCTACACCTTC. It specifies CSARGLYGYTF.

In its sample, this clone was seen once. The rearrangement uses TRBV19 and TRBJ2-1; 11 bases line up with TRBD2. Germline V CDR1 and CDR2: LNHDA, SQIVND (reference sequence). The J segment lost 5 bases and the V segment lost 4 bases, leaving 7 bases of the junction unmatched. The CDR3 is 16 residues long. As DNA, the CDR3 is TGTGCCAGTAGTAACCTAGCGGGGGGCGGGGACAATGAGCAGTTCTTC. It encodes CASSNLAGGGDNEQFF.

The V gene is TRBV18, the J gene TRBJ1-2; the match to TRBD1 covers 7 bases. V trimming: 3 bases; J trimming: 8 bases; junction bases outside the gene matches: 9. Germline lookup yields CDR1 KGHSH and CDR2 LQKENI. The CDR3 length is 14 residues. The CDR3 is CASSPYEGAWGYTF. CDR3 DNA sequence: TGTGCCAGCTCACCGTATGAGGGGGCCTGGGGCTACACCTTC.

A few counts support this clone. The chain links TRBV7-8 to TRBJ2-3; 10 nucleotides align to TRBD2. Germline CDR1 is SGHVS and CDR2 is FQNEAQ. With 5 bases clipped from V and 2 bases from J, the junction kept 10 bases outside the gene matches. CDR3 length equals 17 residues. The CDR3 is CASSPSIAGGNTDTQYF. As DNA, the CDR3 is TGTGCCAGCAGCCCCTCAATAGCGGGGGGCAACACAGATACGCAGTATTTT.

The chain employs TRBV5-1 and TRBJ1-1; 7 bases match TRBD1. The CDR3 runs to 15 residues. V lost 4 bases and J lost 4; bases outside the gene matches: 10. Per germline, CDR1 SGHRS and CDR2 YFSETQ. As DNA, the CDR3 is TGCGCCAGCAGCCTAACGACAGGGTGGGGCACTGAAGCTTTCTTT. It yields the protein CASSLTTGWGTEAFF.

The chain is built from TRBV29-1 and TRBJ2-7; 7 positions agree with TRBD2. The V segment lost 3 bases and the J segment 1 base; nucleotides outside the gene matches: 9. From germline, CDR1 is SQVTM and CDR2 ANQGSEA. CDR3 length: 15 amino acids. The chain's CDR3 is CSVEGGIMSSYEQYF. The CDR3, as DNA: TGCAGCGTTGAGGGGGGGATTATGAGTTCCTACGAGCAGTACTTC.

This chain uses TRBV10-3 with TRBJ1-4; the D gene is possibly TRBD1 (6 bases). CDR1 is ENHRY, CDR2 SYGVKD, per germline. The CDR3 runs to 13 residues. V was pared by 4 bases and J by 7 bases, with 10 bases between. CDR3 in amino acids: CAISGTASEKLFF. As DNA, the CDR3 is TGTGCCATCAGTGGGACAGCAAGTGAAAAACTGTTTTTT.

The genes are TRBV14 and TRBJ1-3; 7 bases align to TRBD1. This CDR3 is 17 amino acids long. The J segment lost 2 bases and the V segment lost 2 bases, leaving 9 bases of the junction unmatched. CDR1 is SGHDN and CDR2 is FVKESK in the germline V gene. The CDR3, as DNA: TGTGCCAGCAGCCAACTACAGGGGCGGTCAACTGGAAACACCATATATTTT. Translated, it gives CASSQLQGRSTGNTIYF.

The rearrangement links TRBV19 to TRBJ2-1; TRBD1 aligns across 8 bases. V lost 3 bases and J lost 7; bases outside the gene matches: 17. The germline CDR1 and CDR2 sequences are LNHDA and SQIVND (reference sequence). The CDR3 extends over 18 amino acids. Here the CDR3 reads CASSIIGPTGDRWNEQFF. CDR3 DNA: TGTGCCAGTAGTATCATTGGACCGACAGGGGATCGCTGGAATGAGCAGTTCTTC.

CDR3 DNA sequence: TGTGCCAGTAGTATAGACGAGACTGGAGGTATGCCCCAGCATTTT. It specifies CASSIDETGGMPQHF. V gene TRBV19 combines with J gene TRBJ1-5, with D unclear. The CDR3 is 15 residues long. Trimming stripped 0 bases from V and 9 bases from J, with 15 bases between. Germline CDR1 is LNHDA and CDR2 is SQIVND (reference sequence).

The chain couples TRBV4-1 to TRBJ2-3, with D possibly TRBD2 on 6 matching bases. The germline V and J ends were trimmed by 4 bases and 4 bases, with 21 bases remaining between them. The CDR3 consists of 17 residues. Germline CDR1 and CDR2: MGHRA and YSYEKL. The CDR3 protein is CASSLGPARGLADTQYF. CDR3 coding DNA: TGCGCCAGCAGCCTGGGCCCAGCGCGGGGATTGGCAGATACGCAGTATTTT.

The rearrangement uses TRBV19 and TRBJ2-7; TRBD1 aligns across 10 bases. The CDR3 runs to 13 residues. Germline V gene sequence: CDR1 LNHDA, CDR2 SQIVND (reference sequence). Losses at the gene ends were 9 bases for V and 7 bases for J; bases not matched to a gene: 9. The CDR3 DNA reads TGTGCCAGCCGGGACAGGGGACCAGGGGAGCAGTACTTC. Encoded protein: CASRDRGPGEQYF.

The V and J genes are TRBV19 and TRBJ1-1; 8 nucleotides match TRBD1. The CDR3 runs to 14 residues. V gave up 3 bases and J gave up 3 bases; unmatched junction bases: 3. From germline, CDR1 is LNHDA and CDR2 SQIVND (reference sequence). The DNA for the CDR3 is TGTGCCAGTAGTATGAAGGACAGGGACACTGAAGCTTTCTTT. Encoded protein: CASSMKDRDTEAFF. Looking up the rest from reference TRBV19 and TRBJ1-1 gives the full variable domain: DGGITQSPKYLFRKEGQNVTLSCEQNLNHDAMYWYRQDPGQGLRLIYYSQIVNDFQKGDIAEGYSVSREKKESFPLTVTSAQKNPTAFYLCASSMKDRDTEAFFGQGTRLTVV.

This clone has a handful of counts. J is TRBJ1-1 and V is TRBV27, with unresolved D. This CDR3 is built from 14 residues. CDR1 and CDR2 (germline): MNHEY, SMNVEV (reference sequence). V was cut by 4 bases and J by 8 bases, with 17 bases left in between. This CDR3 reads CASSSVHDTIEAFF. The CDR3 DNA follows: TGTGCCAGCAGTTCCGTACACGATACAATAGAAGCTTTCTTT.

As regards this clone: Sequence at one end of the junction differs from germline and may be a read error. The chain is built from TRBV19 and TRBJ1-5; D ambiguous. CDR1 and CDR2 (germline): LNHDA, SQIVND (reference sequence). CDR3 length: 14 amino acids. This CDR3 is CASSIAIGEGPQHF. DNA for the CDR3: TGTGCCAGTAGCATAGCAATCGGGGAAGGGCCCCAGCATTTT.

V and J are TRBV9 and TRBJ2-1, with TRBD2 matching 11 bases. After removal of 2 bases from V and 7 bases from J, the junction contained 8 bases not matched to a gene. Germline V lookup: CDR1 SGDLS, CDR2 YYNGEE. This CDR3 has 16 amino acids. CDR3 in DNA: TGTGCCAGCAGCGTTCGACTAGCGGGACCGGTTAATGAGCAGTTCTTC. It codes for CASSVRLAGPVNEQFF.

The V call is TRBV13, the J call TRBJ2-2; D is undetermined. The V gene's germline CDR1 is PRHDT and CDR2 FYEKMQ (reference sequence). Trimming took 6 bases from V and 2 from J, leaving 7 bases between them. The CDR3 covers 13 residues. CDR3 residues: CASRLPNTGELFF. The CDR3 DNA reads TGTGCCAGCAGACTACCTAACACCGGGGAGCTGTTTTTT.

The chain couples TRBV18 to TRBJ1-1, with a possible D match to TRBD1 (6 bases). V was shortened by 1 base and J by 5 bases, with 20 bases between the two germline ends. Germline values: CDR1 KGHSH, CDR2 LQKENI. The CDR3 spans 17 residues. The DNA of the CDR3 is TGTGCCAGCTCACCACAGGACCACAGGGTCTCGAGGACTGAAGCTTTCTTT. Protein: CASSPQDHRVSRTEAFF.

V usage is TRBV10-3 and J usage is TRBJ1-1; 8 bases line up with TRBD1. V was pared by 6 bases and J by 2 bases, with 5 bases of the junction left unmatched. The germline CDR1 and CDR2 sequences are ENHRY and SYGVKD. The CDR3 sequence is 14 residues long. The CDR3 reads CAISDRGGNTEAFF. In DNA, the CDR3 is TGTGCCATCAGCGACAGGGGCGGTAACACTGAAGCTTTCTTT.

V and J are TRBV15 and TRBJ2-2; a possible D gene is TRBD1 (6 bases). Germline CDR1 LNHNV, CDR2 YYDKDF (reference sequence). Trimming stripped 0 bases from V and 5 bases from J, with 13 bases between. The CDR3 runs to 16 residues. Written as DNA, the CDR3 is TGTGCCACCAGCAGAGATTGGCCAGGGGTAACCGGGGAGCTGTTTTTT. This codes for CATSRDWPGVTGELFF.

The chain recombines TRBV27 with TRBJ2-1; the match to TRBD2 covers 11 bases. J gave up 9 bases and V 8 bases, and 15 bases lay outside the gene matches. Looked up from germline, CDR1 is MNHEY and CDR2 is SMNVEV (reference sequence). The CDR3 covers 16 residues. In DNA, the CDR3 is TGTGCCAGCGCCATTGTACTAGCGGGAGTAGCCCCTGAGCAGTTCTTC. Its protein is CASAIVLAGVAPEQFF.

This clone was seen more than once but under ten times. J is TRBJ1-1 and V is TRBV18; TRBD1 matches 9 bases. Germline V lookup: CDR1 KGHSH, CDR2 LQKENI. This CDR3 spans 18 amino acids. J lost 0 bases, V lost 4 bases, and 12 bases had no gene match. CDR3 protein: CASSLLSGQGLMNTEAFF. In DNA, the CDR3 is TGTGCCAGCTCACTTTTATCAGGACAGGGGCTAATGAACACTGAAGCTTTCTTT.

The CDR3 nucleotides read TGCGCCAGCAGTCTCTCTGGACAGCCAGATACGCAGTATTTT. Translating gives CASSLSGQPDTQYF. The chain is built from TRBV10-2 and TRBJ2-3; TRBD1 is a possible D gene (6 bases). Trimming took off 5 bases at V and 4 bases at J, with 13 bases between the two ends. CDR1 WSHSY and CDR2 SAAADI come from the germline V gene. The CDR3 is made up of 14 amino acids.

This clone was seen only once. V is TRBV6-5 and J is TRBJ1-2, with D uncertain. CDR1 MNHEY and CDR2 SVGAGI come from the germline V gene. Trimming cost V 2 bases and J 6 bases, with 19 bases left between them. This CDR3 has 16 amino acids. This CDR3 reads CASSYGGQLLSDGYTF. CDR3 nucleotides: TGTGCCAGCAGTTACGGAGGCCAGCTGCTATCTGATGGCTACACCTTC.